Below, 19 T cell receptor beta chains from the same sample are listed, as sequenced in a study of blood T cell repertoires in COVID-19. TCRdb's copy holds only in-frame clones and misses some; the assay was immunoSEQ multiplex PCR. The sample contains 55,000 to 80,000 clones, approximately 80% of which appear only once. The sequenced sample was peripheral blood. These receptors were taken from a woman older than 75 with active or convalescent COVID-19.

J is TRBJ1-4 and V is TRBV2, with D perhaps matching TRBD1 (5 bases). The CDR3 is 17 amino acids. CDR1 and CDR2 from the germline V gene are SNHLY and FYNNEI. Deletions cut 1 base from V and 2 bases from J, with 14 bases between. The CDR3 sequence is CASSEDFAGLTNEKLFF. CDR3 bases: TGTGCCAGCAGTGAAGACTTTGCGGGGCTCACTAATGAAAAACTGTTTTTT.

The rearrangement links TRBV5-4 to TRBJ2-1; 7 bases agree with TRBD2. The V gene end was trimmed by 1 base and the J gene end by 6 bases; junction bases not matched to a gene: 4. The CDR3 is made up of 14 amino acids. Germline CDR1 is SGHNT and CDR2 is YYREEE (reference sequence). In DNA, the CDR3 is TGTGCCAGCAGCTTGAGGGGCGGGGGCAATGAGCAGTTCTTC. This sequence encodes CASSLRGGGNEQFF.

The V and J genes are TRBV6-5 and TRBJ2-5, with 14 bases aligning to TRBD2. There are 15 residues in the CDR3. From germline, CDR1 is MNHEY and CDR2 SVGAGI. Losses at the gene ends were 9 bases for V and 3 bases for J; bases not matched to a gene: 6. DNA for the CDR3: TGTGCCAGGAGATCGACTAGCGGGGGGGAAGAGACCCAGTACTTC. Translation: CARRSTSGGEETQYF.

The chain is built from TRBV3-1 (or the pseudogene TRBV3-2) and TRBJ2-6; 8 bases agree with TRBD2. Germline CDR1 LGHDT, CDR2 YNNKEL (reference sequence). This CDR3 is built from 21 residues. V was clipped by 0 bases and J by 0 bases; unmatched bases: 13. The CDR3 sequence is CASSQDPGVAGGRSGANVLTF. In nucleotides, the CDR3 is TGTGCCAGCAGCCAAGACCCAGGGGTGGCGGGGGGACGCTCTGGGGCCAACGTCCTGACTTTC.

This rearrangement joins TRBV30 to TRBJ1-5, with D maybe TRBD1 (5 bases). Per germline, CDR1 GTSNPN and CDR2 SVGIG (reference sequence). The CDR3 extends over 13 amino acids. The V gene lost 2 bases and the J gene lost 7 bases, with 12 bases spanning the gap. The CDR3 DNA follows: TGTGCCTGGAGTCTTAGGGGTAGGCAGCCCCAGCATTTT. This sequence encodes CAWSLRGRQPQHF.

This chain joins TRBV5-6 and TRBJ2-1; a weak D match, TRBD2 (6 bases). In germline, CDR1 is SGHDT, CDR2 YYEEEE. This CDR3 spans 15 amino acids. V was shortened by 2 bases and J by 10 bases, with 19 bases between the two germline ends. The CDR3 nucleotides read TGTGCCAGCAGCTTTAGGGACTGGACGCTCGGGGAGCAGTTCTTC. Translating it yields CASSFRDWTLGEQFF.

This chain connects TRBV19 to TRBJ1-5; no clear D. This CDR3 has 14 amino acids. Germline V CDR1 and CDR2: LNHDA, SQIVND (reference sequence). Between the trimmed V and J ends, which lost 4 bases and 4 bases, there was a span of 11 bases. The CDR3: CASSTLQENQPQHF. The CDR3 DNA sequence: TGTGCCAGTAGTACCCTCCAAGAGAATCAGCCCCAGCATTTT.

V gene TRBV6-4 combines with J gene TRBJ2-6; D remains ambiguous. Germline V gene sequence: CDR1 MRHNA, CDR2 SNTAGT. The ends were cut back, 9 bases at V and 4 bases at J, with 10 bases in the middle. The CDR3 has 13 residues. Written as DNA, the CDR3 is TGTGCCAGTGCCCCGGAGGGGGCCAACGTCCTGACTTTC. It translates to CASAPEGANVLTF.

CDR3 sequence: CASSDLSGGAGQPQHF. DNA for the CDR3: TGCGCCAGCAGTGACCTAAGCGGGGGCGCCGGGCAGCCCCAGCATTTT. This chain connects TRBV10-2 to TRBJ1-5; D may be TRBD1 (6 bases). The V end was cut by 3 bases, the J end by 7 bases, with 19 bases between. This CDR3 has 16 residues. Germline V gives CDR1 WSHSY, CDR2 SAAADI.

The chain combines TRBV5-8 with TRBJ1-1, with D hard to call. CDR1 SGHTS and CDR2 YDEGEE come from the germline V gene. Trimming cost V 1 base and J 0 bases, with 7 bases left between them. CDR3 length equals 14 residues. The CDR3 protein is CASSLTHLNTEAFF. CDR3 nucleotides: TGTGCCAGCAGCTTGACTCACCTGAACACTGAAGCTTTCTTT.

In this sample, this clone turned up once. V is TRBV7-3 and J is TRBJ2-3; 7 nucleotides match TRBD2. The CDR3 extends over 17 amino acids. Unmatched junction bases numbered 13, after V lost 5 bases and J lost 2 bases. Germline loops: CDR1 SGHTA, CDR2 FQGTGA. The CDR3 nucleotides are TGTGCCAGCAGCCCCCTAAGTAGGCGGGGGTACACAGATACGCAGTATTTT. Translated: CASSPLSRRGYTDTQYF. Full variable domain (remainder filled in from reference TRBV7-3 and TRBJ2-3): GAGVSQTPSNKVTEKGKYVELRCDPISGHTALYWYRQSLGQGPEFLIYFQGTGAADDSGLPNDRFFAVRPEGSVSTLKIQRTERGDSAVYLCASSPLSRRGYTDTQYFGPGTRLTVL.

V gene TRBV5-1 combines with J gene TRBJ2-3, with 8 bases lining up with TRBD2. Germline V gene data show CDR1 as SGHRS and CDR2 as YFSETQ. The CDR3 spans 15 residues. V lost 7 bases to trimming and J lost 0 bases; unmatched junction nucleotides: 7. The CDR3 sequence is CASSLAVTSTDTQYF. The CDR3 DNA reads as TGCGCCAGCTCACTAGCGGTAACTAGCACAGATACGCAGTATTTT.

This sequence joins TRBV15 and TRBJ1-2; perhaps TRBD1 as D (6 bases). CDR3 size: 15 residues. Germline assignment: CDR1 LNHNV and CDR2 YYDKDF (reference sequence). Trimming stripped 5 bases from V and 7 bases from J, with 20 bases between. CDR3 residues: CATSVSSGTRFGYTF. CDR3 sequence (DNA): TGTGCCACCAGCGTCTCGTCCGGGACACGTTTTGGCTACACCTTC.

The rearrangement uses TRBV5-4 and TRBJ1-5, with D perhaps matching TRBD1 (6 bases). CDR3 size: 19 residues. CDR1 SGHNT and CDR2 YYREEE come from the germline V gene (reference sequence). V dropped 2 bases and J dropped 1 base, with 22 bases sitting between them. Here the CDR3 DNA reads TGTGCCAGCAGCTTAATCGCAGGGGAGAGCGGGAGGAGCAATCAGCCCCAGCATTTT. This codes for CASSLIAGESGRSNQPQHF.

The chain uses TRBV6-5 and TRBJ1-6; D may be TRBD1 (6 bases). Trimming removed 6 bases from V and 5 bases from J, with 11 bases in between. The CDR3 extends over 14 amino acids. Germline lookup yields CDR1 MNHEY and CDR2 SVGAGI. DNA of the CDR3: TGTGCCAGCAGCCTCACAGGGAATAATTCACCCCTCCACTTT. It specifies CASSLTGNNSPLHF.

V is TRBV2 and J is TRBJ2-5; possible D gene TRBD2, 8 bases. The CDR3 contains 18 residues. Germline V CDR1 and CDR2: SNHLY, FYNNEI. V gave up 2 bases and J gave up 2 bases, with 21 bases separating them. The CDR3 here is CASSEWGSGAGGQETQYF. The CDR3, as DNA: TGTGCCAGCAGTGAATGGGGTAGCGGGGCAGGGGGGCAAGAGACCCAGTACTTC. Drawing the rest from reference TRBV2 and TRBJ2-5, the complete variable domain is EPEVTQTPSHQVTQMGQEVILRCVPISNHLYFYWYRQILGQKVEFLVSFYNNEISEKSEIFDDQFSVERPDGSNFTLKIRSTKLEDSAMYFCASSEWGSGAGGQETQYFGPGTRLLVL.

The chain is built from TRBV2 and TRBJ1-5, with D unresolved. Trimming removed 10 bases at V and 1 base at J, with 14 bases between. The CDR3 is 14 residues long. Germline lookup yields CDR1 SNHLY and CDR2 FYNNEI. This CDR3 reads CATSSPRSNQPQHF. CDR3 sequence (DNA): TGTGCCACCTCTTCGCCGAGAAGCAATCAGCCCCAGCATTTT. Filled out from reference TRBV2 and TRBJ1-5, the complete variable domain reads EPEVTQTPSHQVTQMGQEVILRCVPISNHLYFYWYRQILGQKVEFLVSFYNNEISEKSEIFDDQFSVERPDGSNFTLKIRSTKLEDSAMYFCATSSPRSNQPQHFGDGTRLSIL.

Here the CDR3 DNA reads TGTGCCAGCAGTGAAAAAGTCTGGAGCGGGGCCTACAATGAGCAGTTCTTC. Protein: CASSEKVWSGAYNEQFF. The chain couples TRBV6-1 to TRBJ2-1, with 7 bases lining up with TRBD2. The CDR3 loop spans 17 amino acids. Trimming cost V 2 bases and J 2 bases; bases outside gene matches: 9. The germline V gene has CDR1 MNHNS and CDR2 SASEGT.

The V and J genes are TRBV6-5 and TRBJ1-1; D is undetermined. Germline lookup yields CDR1 MNHEY and CDR2 SVGAGI. Trimming took off 0 bases at V and 3 bases at J, with 11 bases between the two ends. The CDR3 runs to 15 residues. The DNA for the CDR3 is TGTGCCAGCAGTTACTCAGGAAGGAGGGACACTGAAGCTTTCTTT. Its protein is CASSYSGRRDTEAFF.